This entry concerns a single T cell receptor (beta chain). Libraries were prepared by immunoSEQ multiplex PCR; TCRdb keeps only in-frame clonotypes and omits some of them. The data show approximately 230,000 clones, 80% to 90% seen once. This entry is derived from a study of blood T cell repertoires in COVID-19. Study-level background: Sources were T cells, B-cell-depleted T cells, or PBMCs; the material itself was cDNA or gDNA.

V dropped 1 base and J dropped 2; count of bases not matched to a gene: 1. Germline V gene lookup returns CDR1 SGDLS and CDR2 YYNGEE. The CDR3 sequence is 15 residues long. This chain connects TRBV9 to TRBJ2-3, with TRBD2 matching over 10 bases. Sequenced sample: peripheral blood. This clonotype was obtained from a man aged 25-45 years who had recovered from COVID-19. CDR3 sequence (DNA): TGTGCCAGCAGCGTAACTAGCGGGGTCACAGATACGCAGTATTTT. Its protein is CASSVTSGVTDTQYF.